Listed below are T cell receptor beta chains from one sample, sequenced in a study of blood T cells in healthy people across ages. TCRdb called the 5' RACE reads again in MiXCR, with one record for every CDR3 protein. The sample includes over a million distinct CDR3 sequences, approximately 59% of them seen just once. Material: blood. The receptor source for this set is a man between 18 and 29 years old in good health. The CDR3 runs from the conserved cysteine through the conserved F or W. A D gene is named only where the DNA matches it firmly. Clone size is not always given. Where it is, it says once, few, many or a class for expanded clones.

>-|TRBV10-3|-|TRBJ2-5
CAISEPSRMTSQEQYF
TGTGCCATCAGTGAGCCATCTAGGATGACCTCTCAGGAGCAGTACTTC
>-|TRBV3-1|-|TRBJ2-5
CASSQMRAGETQYF
TGTGCCAGCAGCCAAATGAGGGCTGGCGAGACCCAGTACTTC
>TRBD1|TRBV7-9|-|TRBJ2-1
CASSSPWDSAYNEQFF
TGTGCCAGCAGCTCACCGTGGGACAGTGCGTACAATGAGCAGTTCTTC
>TRBD1|TRBV7-2|-|TRBJ1-2
CASTPRTGGDLGYTF
TGTGCCAGCACCCCTCGGACAGGGGGCGATCTAGGCTACACCTTC
>TRBD1|TRBV6-1|-|TRBJ2-7
CASRGTVTYEQYF
TGTGCCAGCAGGGGGACAGTTACCTACGAGCAGTACTTC
>-|TRBV15|few|TRBJ2-2
CATSREGEDITGELFF
TGTGCCACCAGCAGAGAAGGGGAAGACATCACCGGGGAGCTGTTTTTT
>-|TRBV5-6|-|TRBJ2-1
CASTAALGGSPYNEQFF
TGTGCCAGCACCGCCGCGTTGGGCGGCAGCCCCTACAATGAGCAGTTCTTC
>-|TRBV28|-|TRBJ2-3
CASSLGALIGDTQYF
TGTGCCAGCTCACTTGGGGCGCTTATCGGGGATACGCAGTATTTT
>TRBD1|TRBV4-3|-|TRBJ2-5
CASSQGDRWGSQQYF
TGCGCCAGCAGCCAAGGGGACAGGTGGGGATCTCAGCAGTACTTC
>TRBD1|TRBV6-1|-|TRBJ1-6
CASSPGQEKPNSPLHF
TGTGCCAGCAGCCCGGGACAGGAGAAGCCTAATTCACCCCTCCACTTT
>TRBD1|TRBV12-3/TRBV12-4|-|TRBJ2-3
CASTRTGVTDTQYF
TGTGCCAGCACCAGGACAGGGGTCACAGATACGCAGTATTTT
>-|TRBV20-1|-|TRBJ2-7
CSAKKSSYEQYF
TGCAGTGCTAAGAAATCCTCCTACGAGCAGTACTTC